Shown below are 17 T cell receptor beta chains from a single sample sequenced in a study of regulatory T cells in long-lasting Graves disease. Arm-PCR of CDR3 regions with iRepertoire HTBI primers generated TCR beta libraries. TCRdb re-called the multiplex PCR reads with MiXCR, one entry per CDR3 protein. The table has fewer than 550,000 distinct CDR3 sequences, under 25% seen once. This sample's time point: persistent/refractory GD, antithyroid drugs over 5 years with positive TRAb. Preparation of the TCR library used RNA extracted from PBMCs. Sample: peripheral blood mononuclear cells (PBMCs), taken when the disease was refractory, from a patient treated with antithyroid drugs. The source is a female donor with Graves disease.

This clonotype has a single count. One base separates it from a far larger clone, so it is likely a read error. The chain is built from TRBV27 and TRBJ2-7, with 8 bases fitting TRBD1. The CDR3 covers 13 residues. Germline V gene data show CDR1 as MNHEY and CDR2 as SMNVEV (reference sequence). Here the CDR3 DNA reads TGTGCCAGCAGCAGGGACAGGTCCTACGGGCAGTACTTC. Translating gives CASSRDRSYGQYF.

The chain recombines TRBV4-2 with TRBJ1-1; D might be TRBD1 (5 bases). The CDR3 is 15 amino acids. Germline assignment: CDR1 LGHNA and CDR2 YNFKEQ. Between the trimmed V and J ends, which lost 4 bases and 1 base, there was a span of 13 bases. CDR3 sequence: CASSLERGGNTEAFF. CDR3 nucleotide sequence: TGTGCCAGCAGCCTCGAGCGGGGGGGGAACACTGAAGCTTTCTTT.

CDR3 sequence (DNA): TGCGCCAGCAGCCGACTAGCGGGATTGAACACCGGGGAGCTGTTTTTT. It is translated as CASSRLAGLNTGELFF. This sequence joins TRBV4-1 and TRBJ2-2; 11 bases are a match to TRBD2. The CDR3 covers 16 residues. V dropped 4 bases and J dropped 1; count of bases not matched to a gene: 2. The V gene's germline CDR1 is MGHRA and CDR2 YSYEKL.

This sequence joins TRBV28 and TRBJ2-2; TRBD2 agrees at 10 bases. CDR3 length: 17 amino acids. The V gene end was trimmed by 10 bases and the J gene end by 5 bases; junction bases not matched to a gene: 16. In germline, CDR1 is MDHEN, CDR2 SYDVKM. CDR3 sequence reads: CATRWGSGGSGTGELFF. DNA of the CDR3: TGTGCCACCCGGTGGGGTAGCGGGGGGTCGGGGACCGGGGAGCTGTTTTTT. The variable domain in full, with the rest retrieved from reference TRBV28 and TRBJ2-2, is DVKVTQSSRYLVKRTGEKVFLECVQDMDHENMFWYRQDPGLGLRLIYFSYDVKMKEKGDIPEGYSVSREKKERFSLILESASTNQTSMYLCATRWGSGGSGTGELFFGEGSRLTVL.

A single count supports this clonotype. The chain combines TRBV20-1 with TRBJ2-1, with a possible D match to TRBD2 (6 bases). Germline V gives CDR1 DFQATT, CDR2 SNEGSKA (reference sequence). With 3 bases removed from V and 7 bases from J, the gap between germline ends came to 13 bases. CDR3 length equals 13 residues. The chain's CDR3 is CSASLSAGNEQFF. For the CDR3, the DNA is TGCAGTGCTAGTTTGTCGGCGGGGAATGAGCAGTTCTTC.

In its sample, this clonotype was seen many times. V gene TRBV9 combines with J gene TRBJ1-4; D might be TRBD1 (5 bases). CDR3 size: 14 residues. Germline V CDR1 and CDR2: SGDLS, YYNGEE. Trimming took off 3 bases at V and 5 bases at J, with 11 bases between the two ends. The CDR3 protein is CASSGGGENEKLFF. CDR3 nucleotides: TGTGCCAGCAGCGGCGGAGGGGAAAATGAAAAACTGTTTTTT. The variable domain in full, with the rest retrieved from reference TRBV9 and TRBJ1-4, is DSGVTQTPKHLITATGQRVTLRCSPRSGDLSVYWYQQSLDQGLQFLIQYYNGEERAKGNILERFSAQQFPDLHSELNLSSLELGDSALYFCASSGGGENEKLFFGSGTQLSVL.

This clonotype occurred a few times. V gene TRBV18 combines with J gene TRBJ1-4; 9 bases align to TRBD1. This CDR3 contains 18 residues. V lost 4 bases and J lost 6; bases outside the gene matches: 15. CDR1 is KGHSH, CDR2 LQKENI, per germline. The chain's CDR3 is CASSRGTGLHLAYEKLFF. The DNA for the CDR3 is TGTGCCAGCTCACGCGGGACAGGGCTTCATCTAGCGTATGAAAAACTGTTTTTT.

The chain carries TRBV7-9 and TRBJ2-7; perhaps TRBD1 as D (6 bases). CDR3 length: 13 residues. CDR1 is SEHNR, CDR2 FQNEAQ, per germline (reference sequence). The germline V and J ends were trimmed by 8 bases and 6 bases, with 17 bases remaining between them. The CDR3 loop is CASEVTGSSEQYF. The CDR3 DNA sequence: TGTGCCAGCGAAGTTACAGGGAGCTCCGAGCAGTACTTC.

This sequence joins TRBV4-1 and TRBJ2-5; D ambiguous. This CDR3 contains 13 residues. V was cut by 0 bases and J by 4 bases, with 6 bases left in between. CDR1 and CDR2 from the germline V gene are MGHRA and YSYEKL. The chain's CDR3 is CASSQEFGETQYF. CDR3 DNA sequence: TGCGCCAGCAGCCAAGAGTTCGGAGAGACCCAGTACTTC.

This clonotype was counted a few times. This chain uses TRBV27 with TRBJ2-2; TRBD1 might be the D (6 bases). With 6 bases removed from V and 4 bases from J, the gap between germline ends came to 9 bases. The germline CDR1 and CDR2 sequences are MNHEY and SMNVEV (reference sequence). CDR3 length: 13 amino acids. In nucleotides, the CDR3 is TGTGCCAGCAGGCTGACAGGCACCGGGGAGCTGTTTTTT. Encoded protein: CASRLTGTGELFF.

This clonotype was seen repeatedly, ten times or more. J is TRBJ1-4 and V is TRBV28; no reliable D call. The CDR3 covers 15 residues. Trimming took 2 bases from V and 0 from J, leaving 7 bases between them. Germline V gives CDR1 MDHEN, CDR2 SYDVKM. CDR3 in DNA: TGTGCCAGCAGTTTAGTTCAGTCAACTAATGAAAAACTGTTTTTT. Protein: CASSLVQSTNEKLFF.

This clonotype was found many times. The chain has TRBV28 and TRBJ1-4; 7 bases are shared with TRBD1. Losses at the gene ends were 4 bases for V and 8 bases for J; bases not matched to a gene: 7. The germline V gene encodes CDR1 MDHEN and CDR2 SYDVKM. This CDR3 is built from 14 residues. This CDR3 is CASSYDRADEKLFF. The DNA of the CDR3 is TGTGCCAGCAGTTACGACAGGGCTGACGAAAAACTGTTTTTT.

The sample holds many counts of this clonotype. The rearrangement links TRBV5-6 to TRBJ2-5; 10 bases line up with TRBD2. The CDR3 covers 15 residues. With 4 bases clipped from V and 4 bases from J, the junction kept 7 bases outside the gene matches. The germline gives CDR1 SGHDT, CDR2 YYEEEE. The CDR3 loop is CASSVRLAGGETQYF. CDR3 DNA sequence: TGTGCCAGCAGCGTGAGACTAGCGGGCGGAGAGACCCAGTACTTC.

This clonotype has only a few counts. The CDR3 here is CSAVDTANTEAFF. Written as DNA, the CDR3 is TGCAGTGCCGTCGACACCGCGAACACTGAAGCTTTCTTT. This rearrangement joins TRBV20-1 to TRBJ1-1; D is uncertain. V dropped 6 bases and J dropped 1 base, with 12 bases sitting between them. Germline CDR1 is DFQATT and CDR2 is SNEGSKA (reference sequence). This CDR3 contains 13 residues.

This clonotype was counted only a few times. CDR3 sequence: CASISQGTGELFF. As DNA, the CDR3 is TGTGCCAGCATTAGCCAGGGCACCGGGGAGCTGTTTTTT. This sequence joins TRBV2 and TRBJ2-2; D perhaps matches TRBD1 (5 bases). Trimming removed 7 bases from V and 4 bases from J, with 10 bases in between. The CDR3 has 13 amino acids. Germline V gives CDR1 SNHLY, CDR2 FYNNEI.

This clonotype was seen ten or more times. CDR3 sequence reads: CASSYSPGLAWETQYF. CDR3 DNA: TGTGCCAGCAGTTACTCGCCGGGACTAGCATGGGAGACCCAGTACTTC. The J gene is TRBJ2-5, the V gene TRBV6-5, with 9 bases identical to TRBD2. The CDR3 contains 16 residues. Looked up from germline, CDR1 is MNHEY and CDR2 is SVGAGI. The trim removed 0 bases at V and 5 bases at J, leaving 7 bases unmatched.

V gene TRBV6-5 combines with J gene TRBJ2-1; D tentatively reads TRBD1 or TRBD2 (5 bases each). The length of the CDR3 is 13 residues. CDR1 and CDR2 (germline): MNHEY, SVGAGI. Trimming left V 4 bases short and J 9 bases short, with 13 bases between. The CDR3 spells CASSSTRGGEQFF. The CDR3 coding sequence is TGTGCCAGCAGTTCAACACGGGGCGGTGAGCAGTTCTTC.